This T cell receptor (beta chain) was retrieved from a study of shared clonotypes between healthy human individuals. CD45RO negativity and positive selection for CCR7 defined naive CD8 cells, a population that excluded terminally differentiated effector memory CD45RA+ cells. This clone was picked up one time. The antigen remains unidentified. Germline V lookup: CDR1 SGDLS, CDR2 YYNGEE. Trimming took off 5 bases at V and 8 bases at J, with 16 bases between the two ends. The CDR3 is 14 amino acids. Study-wide results and caveats: Relative to their counterparts shared across all four donors, non-shared clonotypes exhibited diminished generation probabilities.

Clones were sequenced by immunoSEQ multiplex PCR, and TCRdb holds only the in-frame ones, with some missing. The sample shows over 800,000 clones, over 90% of them seen only once. V and J are TRBV9 and TRBJ1-4; D might be TRBD1 (6 bases). The sample taken for sequencing was naive CD8+ T cells sorted from blood. The sequence was collected from a man aged 30 to 45 in good health. This chain's CDR3 is CASSTRGGYEKLFF. The DNA for the CDR3 is TGTGCCAGCAGTACACGAGGGGGGTACGAAAAACTGTTTTTT.